This TCR beta chain is drawn from a study of blood T cell repertoires in COVID-19. Across the whole study: Samples representing acute and convalescent COVID-19 were sourced from the United States, Italy and Spain.

In terms of age and location, participants ranged from about 18 to 95 years and lived in under 30 US areas. Cohorts were determined from participant-reported clinical history. Within 2 weeks of study entry, exposed participants had contacted a PCR-confirmed or clinician-diagnosed COVID-19 case. Sequencing used immunoSEQ multiplex PCR; TCRdb keeps in-frame clones, though not all of them. Of 65,000 or so clones in the sample, about 75% were seen once. The sample was PBMCs or T cells enriched from blood (not recorded which). The clonotype originates from a woman in her fifties or sixties who had been exposed to COVID-19.

CDR3 protein: CASSLILGRGILGELFF. As DNA, the CDR3 is TGTGCCAGCAGCTTAATATTGGGCAGGGGCATACTCGGGGAGCTGTTTTTT. The rearrangement uses TRBV7-9 and TRBJ2-2, with D tentatively TRBD1 (6 bases). Germline V lookup: CDR1 SEHNR, CDR2 FQNEAQ (reference sequence). The V and J ends lost 2 bases and 7 bases respectively, with 20 bases between them. The CDR3 totals 17 residues.